The T cell receptor beta chain described here comes from a study of Ad26.COV2.S vaccination and SARS-CoV-2 variants. TCRdb's copy holds only in-frame clones and misses some; the assay was immunoSEQ multiplex PCR. In the table there are around 86,000 clones, about four fifths of which are singletons. About this clone itself: Its antigen is as yet unknown.

General study points: Post-vaccination spike-specific CD8+ and CD4+ T cell responses reportedly had substantial breadth. Breadth measured for non-spike TCRs was similar across vaccine and placebo recipients. Assessments of TCR breadth and depth may have underestimated the total T cell responses.

Looked up from germline, CDR1 is SGDLS and CDR2 is YYNGEE. Unmatched junction bases numbered 10, after V lost 5 bases and J lost 8 bases. The CDR3 is made up of 16 amino acids. The clonotype comes from a human donor who had recovered from COVID-19. The chain links TRBV9 to TRBJ2-1; 13 nucleotides line up with TRBD2. The specimen was peripheral blood, collected after recovery from COVID-19. The CDR3 DNA sequence: TGTGCCAGCAGTGGGACTAGCGGGAAAGTGGCGGATGAGCAGTTCTTC. This translates into CASSGTSGKVADEQFF.